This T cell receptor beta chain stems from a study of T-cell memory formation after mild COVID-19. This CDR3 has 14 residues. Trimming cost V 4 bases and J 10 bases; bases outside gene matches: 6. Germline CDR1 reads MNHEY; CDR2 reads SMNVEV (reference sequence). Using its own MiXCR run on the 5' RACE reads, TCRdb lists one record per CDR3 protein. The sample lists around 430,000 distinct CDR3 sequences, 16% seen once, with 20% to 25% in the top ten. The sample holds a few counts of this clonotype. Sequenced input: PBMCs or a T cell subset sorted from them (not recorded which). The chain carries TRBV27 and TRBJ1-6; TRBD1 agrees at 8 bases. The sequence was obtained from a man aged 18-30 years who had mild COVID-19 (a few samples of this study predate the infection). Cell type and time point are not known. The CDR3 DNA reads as TGTGCCAGCAGTTGGGAGACAGGGGTGTCACCCCTCCACTTT. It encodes CASSWETGVSPLHF.